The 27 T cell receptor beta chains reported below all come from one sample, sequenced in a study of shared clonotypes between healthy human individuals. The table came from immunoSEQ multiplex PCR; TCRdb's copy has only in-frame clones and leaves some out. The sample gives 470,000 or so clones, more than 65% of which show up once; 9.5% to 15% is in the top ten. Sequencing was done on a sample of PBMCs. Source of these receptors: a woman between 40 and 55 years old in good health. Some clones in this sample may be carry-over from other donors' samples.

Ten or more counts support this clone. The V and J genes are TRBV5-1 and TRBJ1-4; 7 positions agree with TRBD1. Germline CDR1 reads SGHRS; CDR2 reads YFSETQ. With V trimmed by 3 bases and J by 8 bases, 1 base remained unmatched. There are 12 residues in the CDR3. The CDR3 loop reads CASSSTGEKLFF. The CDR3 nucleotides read TGCGCCAGCAGCTCGACAGGGGAAAAACTGTTTTTT.

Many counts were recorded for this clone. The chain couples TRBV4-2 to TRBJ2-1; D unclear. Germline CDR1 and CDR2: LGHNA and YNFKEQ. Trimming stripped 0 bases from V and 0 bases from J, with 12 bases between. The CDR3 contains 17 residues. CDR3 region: CASSQDLEASSYNEQFF. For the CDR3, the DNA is TGTGCCAGCAGCCAAGATCTCGAGGCGAGCTCCTACAATGAGCAGTTCTTC.

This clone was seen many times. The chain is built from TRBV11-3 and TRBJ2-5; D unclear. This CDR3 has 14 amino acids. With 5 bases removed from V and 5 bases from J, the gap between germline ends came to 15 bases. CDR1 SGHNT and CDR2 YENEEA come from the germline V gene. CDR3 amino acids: CASSPGRGMETQYF. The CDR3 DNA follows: TGTGCCAGCAGCCCCGGACGTGGGATGGAGACCCAGTACTTC.

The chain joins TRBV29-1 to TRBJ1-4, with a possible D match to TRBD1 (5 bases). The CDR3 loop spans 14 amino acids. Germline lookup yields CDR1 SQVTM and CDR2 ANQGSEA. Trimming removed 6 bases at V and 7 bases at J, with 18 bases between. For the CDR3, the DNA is TGCAGCGTAATAGCCTCCCTTGGGGGTGAAAAACTGTTTTTT. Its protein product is CSVIASLGGEKLFF.

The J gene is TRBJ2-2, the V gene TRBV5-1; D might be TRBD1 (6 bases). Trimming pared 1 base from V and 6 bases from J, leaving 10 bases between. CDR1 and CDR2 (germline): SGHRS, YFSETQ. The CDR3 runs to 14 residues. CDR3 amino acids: CASSLQGISGELFF. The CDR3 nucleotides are TGCGCCAGCAGCTTGCAGGGGATTTCCGGGGAGCTGTTTTTT.

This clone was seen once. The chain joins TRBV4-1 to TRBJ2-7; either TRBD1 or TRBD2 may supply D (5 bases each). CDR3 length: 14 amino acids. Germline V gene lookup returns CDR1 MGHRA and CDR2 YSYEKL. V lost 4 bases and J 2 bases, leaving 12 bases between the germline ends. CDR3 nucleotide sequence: TGCGCCAGCAGCCGCCGGGACGGACCCTACGAGCAGTACTTC. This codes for CASSRRDGPYEQYF.

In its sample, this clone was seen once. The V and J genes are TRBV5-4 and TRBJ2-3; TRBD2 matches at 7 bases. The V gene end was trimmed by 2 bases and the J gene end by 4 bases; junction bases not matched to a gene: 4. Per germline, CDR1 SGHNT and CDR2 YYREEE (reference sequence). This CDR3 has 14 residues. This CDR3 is CASSFGTISDTQYF. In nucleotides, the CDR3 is TGTGCCAGCAGCTTCGGGACTATTTCAGATACGCAGTATTTT. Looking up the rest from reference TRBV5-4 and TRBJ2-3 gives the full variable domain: ETGVTQSPTHLIKTRGQQVTLRCSSQSGHNTVSWYQQALGQGPQFIFQYYREEENGRGNFPPRFSGLQFPNYSSELNVNALELDDSALYLCASSFGTISDTQYFGPGTRLTVL.

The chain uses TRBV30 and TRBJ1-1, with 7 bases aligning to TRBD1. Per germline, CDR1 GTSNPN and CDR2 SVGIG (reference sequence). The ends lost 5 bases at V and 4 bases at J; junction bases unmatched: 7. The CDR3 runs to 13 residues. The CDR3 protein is CAWDIRQGTEAFF. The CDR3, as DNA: TGTGCCTGGGACATCAGACAGGGCACTGAAGCTTTCTTT.

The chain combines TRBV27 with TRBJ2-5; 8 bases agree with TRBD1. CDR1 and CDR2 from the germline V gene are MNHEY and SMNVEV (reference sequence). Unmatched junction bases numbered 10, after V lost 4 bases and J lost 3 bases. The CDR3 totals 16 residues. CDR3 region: CASSSLGQGEKETQYF. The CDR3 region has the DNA TGTGCCAGCAGTTCCCTCGGACAGGGAGAAAAAGAGACCCAGTACTTC.

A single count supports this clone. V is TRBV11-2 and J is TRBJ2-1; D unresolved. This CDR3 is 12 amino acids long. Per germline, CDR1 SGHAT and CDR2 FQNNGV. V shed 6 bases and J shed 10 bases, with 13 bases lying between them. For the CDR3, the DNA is TGTGCCAGCAGTCTCGGGCTGGGCGAGCAGTTCTTC. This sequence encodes CASSLGLGEQFF.

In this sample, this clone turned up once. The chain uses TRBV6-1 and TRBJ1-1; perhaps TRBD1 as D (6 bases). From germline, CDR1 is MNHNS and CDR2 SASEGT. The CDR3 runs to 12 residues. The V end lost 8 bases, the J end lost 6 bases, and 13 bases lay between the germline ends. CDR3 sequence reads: CASRGGYAEAFF. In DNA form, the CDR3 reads TGTGCCAGCCGAGGGGGATATGCTGAAGCTTTCTTT.

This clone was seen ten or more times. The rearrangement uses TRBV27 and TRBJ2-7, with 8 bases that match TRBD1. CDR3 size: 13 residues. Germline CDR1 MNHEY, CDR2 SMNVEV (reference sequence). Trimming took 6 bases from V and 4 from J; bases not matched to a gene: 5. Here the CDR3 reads CASSEDREYEQYF. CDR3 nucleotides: TGTGCCAGCAGCGAGGACAGGGAATACGAGCAGTACTTC.

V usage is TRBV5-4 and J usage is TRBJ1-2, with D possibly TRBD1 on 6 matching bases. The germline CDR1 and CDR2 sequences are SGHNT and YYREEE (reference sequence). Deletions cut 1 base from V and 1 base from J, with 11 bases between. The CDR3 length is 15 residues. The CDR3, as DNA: TGTGCCAGCAGCTTGCCGGTACAGGGTAACTATGGCTACACCTTC. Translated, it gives CASSLPVQGNYGYTF. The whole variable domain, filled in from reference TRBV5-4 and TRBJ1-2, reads ETGVTQSPTHLIKTRGQQVTLRCSSQSGHNTVSWYQQALGQGPQFIFQYYREEENGRGNFPPRFSGLQFPNYSSELNVNALELDDSALYLCASSLPVQGNYGYTFGSGTRLTVV.

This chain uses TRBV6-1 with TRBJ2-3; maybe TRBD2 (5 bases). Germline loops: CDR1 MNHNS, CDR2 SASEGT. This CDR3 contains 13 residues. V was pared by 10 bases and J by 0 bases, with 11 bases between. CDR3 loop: CAISRGSTDTQYF. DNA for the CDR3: TGTGCCATCAGCCGGGGTAGCACAGATACGCAGTATTTT.

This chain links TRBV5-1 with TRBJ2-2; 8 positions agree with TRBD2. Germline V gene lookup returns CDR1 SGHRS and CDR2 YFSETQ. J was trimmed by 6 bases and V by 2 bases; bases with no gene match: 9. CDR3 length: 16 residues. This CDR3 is CASSFGSGGPAGELFF. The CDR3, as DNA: TGCGCCAGCAGCTTTGGGTCGGGAGGGCCGGCCGGGGAGCTGTTTTTT.

CDR3 protein: CAWSVGQSGEKLFF. DNA of the CDR3: TGTGCCTGGAGTGTAGGCCAAAGCGGTGAAAAACTGTTTTTT. The chain employs TRBV30 and TRBJ1-4, with D unresolved. V was cut by 0 bases and J by 7 bases, with 12 bases left in between. This CDR3 region has 14 residues. CDR1 and CDR2 (germline): GTSNPN, SVGIG (reference sequence).

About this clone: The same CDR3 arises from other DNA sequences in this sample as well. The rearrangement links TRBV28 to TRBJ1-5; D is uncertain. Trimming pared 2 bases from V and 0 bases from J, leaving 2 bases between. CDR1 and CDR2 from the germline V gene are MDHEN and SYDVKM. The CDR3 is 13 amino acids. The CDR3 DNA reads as TGTGCCAGCAGTTTAGGTAGCAATCAGCCCCAGCATTTT. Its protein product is CASSLGSNQPQHF.

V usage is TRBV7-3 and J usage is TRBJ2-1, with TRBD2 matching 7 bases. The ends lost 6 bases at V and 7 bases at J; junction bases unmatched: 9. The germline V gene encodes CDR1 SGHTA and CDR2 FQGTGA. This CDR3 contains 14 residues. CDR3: CASSSGTNRNEQFF. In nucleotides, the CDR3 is TGTGCCAGCAGTTCCGGGACTAATAGGAATGAGCAGTTCTTC.

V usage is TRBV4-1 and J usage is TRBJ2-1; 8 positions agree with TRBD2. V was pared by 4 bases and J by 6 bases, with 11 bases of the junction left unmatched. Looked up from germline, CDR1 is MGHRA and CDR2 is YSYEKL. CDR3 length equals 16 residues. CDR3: CASSPFGRGAGNEQFF. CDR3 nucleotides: TGCGCCAGCAGCCCCTTCGGGAGGGGAGCGGGCAATGAGCAGTTCTTC.

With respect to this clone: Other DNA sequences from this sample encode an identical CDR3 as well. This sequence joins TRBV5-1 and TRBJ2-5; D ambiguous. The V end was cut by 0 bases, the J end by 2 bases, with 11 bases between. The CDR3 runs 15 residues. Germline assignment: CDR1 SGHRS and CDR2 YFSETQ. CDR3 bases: TGCGCCAGCAGCTTGGTACCAGGAGTACAAGAGACCCAGTACTTC. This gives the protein CASSLVPGVQETQYF. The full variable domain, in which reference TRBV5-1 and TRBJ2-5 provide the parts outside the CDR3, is KAGVTQTPRYLIKTRGQQVTLSCSPISGHRSVSWYQQTPGQGLQFLFEYFSETQRNKGNFPGRFSGRQFSNSRSEMNVSTLELGDSALYLCASSLVPGVQETQYFGPGTRLLVL.

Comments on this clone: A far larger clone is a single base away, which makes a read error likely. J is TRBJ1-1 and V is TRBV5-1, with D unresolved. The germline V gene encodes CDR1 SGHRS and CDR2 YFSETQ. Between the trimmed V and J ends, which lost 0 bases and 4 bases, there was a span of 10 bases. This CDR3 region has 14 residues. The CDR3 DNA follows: TGCGCCAGCAGCTTGGGCGGAATGAGCACTGAAGCTTTCTTT. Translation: CASSLGGMSTEAFF.

The CDR3 coding sequence is TGTGCCAGCAGTACCCTACAGGGCGGGCAGCCCCAGCATTTT. The encoded protein is CASSTLQGGQPQHF. The V and J genes are TRBV28 and TRBJ1-5; D may be TRBD1 (6 bases). Germline CDR1 and CDR2: MDHEN and SYDVKM. The germline V and J ends were trimmed by 5 bases and 7 bases, with 15 bases remaining between them. The CDR3 has 14 amino acids.

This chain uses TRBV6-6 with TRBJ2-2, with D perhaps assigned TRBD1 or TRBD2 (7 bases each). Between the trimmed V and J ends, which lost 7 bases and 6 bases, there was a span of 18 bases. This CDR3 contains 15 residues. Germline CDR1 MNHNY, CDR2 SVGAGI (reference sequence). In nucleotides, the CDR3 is TGTGCCAGCACCGTGGAGGGGGCGGGGGCCGGGGAGCTGTTTTTT. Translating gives CASTVEGAGAGELFF.

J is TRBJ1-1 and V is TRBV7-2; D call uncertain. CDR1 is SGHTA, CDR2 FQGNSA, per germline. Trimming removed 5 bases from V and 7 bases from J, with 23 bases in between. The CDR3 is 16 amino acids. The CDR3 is CASSTNLIRRPNEAFF. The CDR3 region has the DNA TGTGCCAGCAGCACTAACCTTATACGTCGACCGAATGAAGCTTTCTTT.

The CDR3 sequence: CASSLRLASNEQFF. Here the CDR3 DNA reads TGTGCCAGCAGCTTGAGACTAGCGTCCAATGAGCAGTTCTTC. The rearrangement joins TRBV5-4 to TRBJ2-1, with 8 bases aligning to TRBD2. Germline V CDR1 and CDR2: SGHNT, YYREEE (reference sequence). J gave up 6 bases and V 1 base, and 3 bases lay outside the gene matches. The CDR3 is made up of 14 amino acids.

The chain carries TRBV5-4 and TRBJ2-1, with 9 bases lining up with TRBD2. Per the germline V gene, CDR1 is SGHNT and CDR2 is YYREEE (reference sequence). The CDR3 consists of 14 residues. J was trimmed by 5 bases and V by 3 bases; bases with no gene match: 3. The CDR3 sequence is CASSSGLANNEQFF. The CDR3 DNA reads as TGTGCCAGCAGCTCGGGACTAGCCAACAATGAGCAGTTCTTC.

CDR3 sequence (DNA): TGTGCCAGCACTAACCGGGACCACAATACGCAGTATTTT. Translating it yields CASTNRDHNTQYF. The chain is built from TRBV28 and TRBJ2-3; tentatively, D is TRBD1 or TRBD2 (5 bases each). The germline V gene encodes CDR1 MDHEN and CDR2 SYDVKM. The CDR3 length is 13 residues. V was trimmed by 7 bases and J by 7 bases, leaving 15 bases between them.